This T cell receptor beta chain is from a study of shared clonotypes between healthy human individuals. The CDR3 is 12 amino acids. Germline CDR1 ENHRY, CDR2 SYGVKD. Trimming stripped 3 bases from V and 7 bases from J, with 6 bases between. Original data processing: In the immunoSEQ data, sequences were junction-only and lacked quality scores, so filtering differed. Only in-frame clones appear in the TCRdb table, and some are missing; sequencing was by immunoSEQ multiplex PCR. The V and J calls and clone size come from that table; D and trimming were worked out from the DNA. Here the sample spans some 2.1 million clones, around 96% being singletons. CD45RO negativity and positive selection for CCR7 defined naive CD8 cells, a population that excluded terminally differentiated effector memory CD45RA+ cells.

Material for sequencing was naive CD8+ T cells sorted from blood. This TCR was recovered from a man in his late teens or twenties in good health. This rearrangement joins TRBV10-3 to TRBJ2-2; D unclear. This CDR3 is CAISDSVGELFF. In DNA, the CDR3 is TGTGCCATCAGTGATTCTGTCGGGGAGCTGTTTTTT.